The next 15 T cell receptor beta chains were all read from a single sample in a study of T-cell reconstitution after alpha-beta-depleted transplantation in children. This sample's TCRbeta library carried unique molecular identifier barcodes. TCRdb re-called the PCR reads through MiXCR, storing one row per CDR3 protein. The sample lists over 450,000 distinct CDR3 sequences, 8% to 11% occurring once. The sample was PBMCs, taken before TCRalphabeta/CD19-depleted stem cell transplant. The source is a child aged 2 to 10 with inherited bone marrow failure, due to receive a stem cell transplant.

This clonotype was observed a few times. V and J are TRBV20-1 and TRBJ2-7; 8 positions agree with TRBD2. CDR3 size: 12 residues. In germline, CDR1 is DFQATT, CDR2 SNEGSKA (reference sequence). J gave up 2 bases and V 7 bases, and 4 bases lay outside the gene matches. CDR3 DNA: TGCAGTGGTACTAGCGGACCCTACGAGCAGTACTTC. This sequence encodes CSGTSGPYEQYF.

The genes are TRBV30 and TRBJ2-4; D possibly corresponds to TRBD2 (5 bases). Germline V gene data show CDR1 as GTSNPN and CDR2 as SVGIG (reference sequence). This CDR3 has 13 amino acids. Trimming left V 4 bases short and J 6 bases short, with 13 bases between. CDR3 DNA sequence: TGTGCCTGGATACGGGGTCCAGGAAACATTCAGTACTTC. This translates into CAWIRGPGNIQYF.

This clonotype has a handful of counts. V gene TRBV30 combines with J gene TRBJ2-1; D gene ambiguous. CDR1 GTSNPN and CDR2 SVGIG come from the germline V gene (reference sequence). Trimming stripped 3 bases from V and 5 bases from J, with 8 bases between. This CDR3 is built from 12 residues. This chain's CDR3 is CAWSVLNNEQFF. The CDR3 DNA reads as TGTGCCTGGAGCGTACTAAACAATGAGCAGTTCTTC.

This clonotype was recorded at least ten times. J is TRBJ2-7 and V is TRBV7-2, with D uncertain. This CDR3 spans 14 amino acids. With 1 base removed from V and 0 bases from J, the gap between germline ends came to 7 bases. The germline CDR1 and CDR2 sequences are SGHTA and FQGNSA. This CDR3 reads CASSLEQYSYEQYF. The CDR3, as DNA: TGTGCCAGCAGCTTAGAACAGTACTCCTACGAGCAGTACTTC.

V is TRBV5-1 and J is TRBJ2-1; 7 nucleotides align to TRBD2. The CDR3 runs to 17 residues. The ends lost 4 bases at V and 1 base at J; junction bases unmatched: 11. Germline V gene lookup returns CDR1 SGHRS and CDR2 YFSETQ. DNA of the CDR3: TGCGCCAGCAGCACTAGACCTAGCGGCCCTTCCTACAATGAGCAGTTCTTC. It specifies CASSTRPSGPSYNEQFF.

The chain has TRBV20-1 and TRBJ1-1; tentative D call: TRBD1 (5 bases). The CDR3 contains 13 residues. The ends were cut back, 7 bases at V and 0 bases at J, with 12 bases in the middle. Germline V gives CDR1 DFQATT, CDR2 SNEGSKA (reference sequence). The CDR3 loop reads CSGRGSMNTEAFF. The CDR3, as DNA: TGCAGTGGGAGGGGCAGTATGAACACTGAAGCTTTCTTT.

This clonotype was found many times. J is TRBJ1-4 and V is TRBV29-1, with D unresolved. The CDR3 runs to 19 residues. V was clipped by 5 bases and J by 0 bases, with 25 bases between them. Per the germline V gene, CDR1 is SQVTM and CDR2 is ANQGSEA. Here the CDR3 reads CSVRPISENPRATNEKLFF. CDR3 DNA sequence: TGCAGCGTTCGGCCAATATCCGAAAATCCCCGTGCAACTAATGAAAAACTGTTTTTT.

This clonotype showed up many times. The chain employs TRBV5-1 and TRBJ2-7; D unresolved. The CDR3 runs 14 residues. CDR1 and CDR2 from the germline V gene are SGHRS and YFSETQ. V was cut by 4 bases and J by 6 bases, with 17 bases left in between. CDR3 sequence (DNA): TGCGCCAGCAGCCCGATGATGGGCGACGGCGAGCAGTACTTC. Translating gives CASSPMMGDGEQYF.

This clonotype was detected only a few times. The V call is TRBV6-6, the J call TRBJ2-5; D is unresolved. CDR1 and CDR2 from the germline V gene are MNHNY and SVGAGI (reference sequence). The CDR3 has 12 residues. V was shortened by 8 bases and J by 2 bases, with 9 bases between the two germline ends. CDR3 bases: TGTGCCAGCCTCGGCAGGCAAGAGACCCAGTACTTC. Amino acid sequence: CASLGRQETQYF.

This clonotype was seen repeatedly, ten times or more. The chain couples TRBV20-1 to TRBJ2-1, with 7 bases fitting TRBD2. The CDR3 contains 15 residues. Germline CDR1 is DFQATT and CDR2 is SNEGSKA (reference sequence). The junction had 11 bases not matched to a gene; V was cut back by 5 bases and J by 4 bases. CDR3 nucleotides: TGCAGTGCTCGGAAAAAATTAGCGGGTTACAATGAGCAGTTCTTC. Translated, it gives CSARKKLAGYNEQFF.

This clonotype was found many times. The chain combines TRBV2 with TRBJ1-1; possible D gene TRBD1, 5 bases. The CDR3 runs 15 residues. With 1 base removed from V and 4 bases from J, the gap between germline ends came to 13 bases. Germline loops: CDR1 SNHLY, CDR2 FYNNEI. The CDR3 spells CASSEDRTGGTEAFF. In nucleotides, the CDR3 is TGTGCCAGCAGTGAAGACAGGACTGGCGGCACTGAAGCTTTCTTT.

In its sample, this clonotype was seen many times. The chain joins TRBV5-5 to TRBJ1-1; 7 nucleotides agree with TRBD1. Germline V gene data show CDR1 as SGHKS and CDR2 as YYEKEE (reference sequence). J was trimmed by 1 base and V by 9 bases; bases with no gene match: 9. The CDR3 is 14 amino acids. Here the CDR3 reads CATLPGTENTEAFF. CDR3 bases: TGTGCCACCCTTCCCGGGACAGAGAACACTGAAGCTTTCTTT. The whole variable domain, remainder taken from reference TRBV5-5 and TRBJ1-1, is DAGVTQSPTHLIKTRGQQVTLRCSPISGHKSVSWYQQVLGQGPQFIFQYYEKEERGRGNFPDRFSARQFPNYSSELNVNALLLGDSALYLCATLPGTENTEAFFGQGTRLTVV.

This clonotype was observed at least ten times. This sequence joins TRBV7-9 and TRBJ2-1, with D perhaps TRBD2 (6 bases). V was clipped by 5 bases and J by 5 bases, with 16 bases between them. Looked up from germline, CDR1 is SEHNR and CDR2 is FQNEAQ (reference sequence). The CDR3 is made up of 15 amino acids. CDR3 residues: CASSPPGARDNEQFF. The CDR3 DNA follows: TGTGCCAGCAGCCCCCCGGGAGCACGGGACAATGAGCAGTTCTTC.

This clonotype was observed many times. This chain links TRBV27 with TRBJ1-1; no clear D gene. This CDR3 contains 12 residues. Germline V gives CDR1 MNHEY, CDR2 SMNVEV (reference sequence). V was trimmed by 4 bases and J by 6 bases, leaving 9 bases between them. CDR3 loop: CASSSTDAEAFF. CDR3 sequence (DNA): TGTGCCAGCAGTTCCACGGACGCTGAAGCTTTCTTT.

This clonotype has ten or more counts. This chain uses TRBV29-1 with TRBJ2-1; D call uncertain. Trimming stripped 8 bases from V and 5 bases from J, with 19 bases between. Looked up from germline, CDR1 is SQVTM and CDR2 is ANQGSEA. This CDR3 has 14 residues. CDR3 bases: TGCAGCTTCGTGCGGTGGAGCTCGAACAATGAGCAGTTCTTC. This sequence encodes CSFVRWSSNNEQFF.